The TCR beta chain under discussion was sequenced for a study of post-analysis software for immune sequencing data. General study findings and limits: TRBV5-6, TRBV5-1 and TRBV20-1 belonged to a set of roughly five TRBV segments that were more frequent in patients than controls.

Germline-derived CDR1 and CDR2 are LNHNV and YYDKDF (reference sequence). The CDR3 spans 17 residues. cDNA libraries for TCR beta contained unique molecular identifiers. TCRdb recomputed calls from the PCR reads with MiXCR, one row per CDR3 protein. The repertoire holds approximately 630,000 distinct CDR3 sequences, with more than 50% as singletons. Worth noting for this clonotype: Its antigen is still unknown. One end of the junction varies from germline; a read error may be responsible.

The sequenced sample consisted of blood. The receptor comes from a girl aged 2 to 10 with multiple sclerosis. The gene calls are TRBV15 and TRBJ2-1; 14 bases map to TRBD2. CDR3 in DNA: TGTGCCGCCAGCAGAGACAAGACTAGCGGGGGGGTCGATGAGCAGTTCTTC. It codes for CAASRDKTSGGVDEQFF.